This T cell receptor (beta chain) was observed in a study of human T cells and chemical hapten exposure. Study details: Among samples, TCR yields varied mainly because of small differences in pooled library volume. Study findings and constraints: No change in TCRs above 1 in 1000 frequency was produced by DPC sensitization.

Unique molecular identifiers were affixed to discrete cDNA molecules within the library. As processed by the authors: Per sample, the median was 95,638 TCRs, with values from approximately 25,000 to 650,000. Via MiXCR, TCRdb re-called the 5' RACE reads, giving one row per CDR3 protein. TCRdb, not the original authors, processed these V and J calls. The data contain 130,000 or so distinct CDR3 sequences, roughly 4% of them seen just once; the ten biggest clones take up 1.2% to 1.5%. The V end was cut by 7 bases, the J end by 4 bases, with 13 bases between. CDR3 length: 14 residues. Germline CDR1 MDHEN, CDR2 SYDVKM. Total RNA came from unfractionated whole blood. A word on this clonotype: The target antigen is unknown.

The TCR originated in a female donor in good health. The V and J genes are TRBV28 and TRBJ1-4; the D gene is possibly TRBD1 (5 bases). The DNA for the CDR3 is TGTGCCAGCACTCAAGGGACCGGTAATGAAAAACTGTTTTTT. It encodes CASTQGTGNEKLFF.